This T cell receptor beta chain was identified during a study of blood T cells in healthy people across ages. Whole-study findings and limits: Compared with aged donors, long-lived donors showed fewer expanded clones, suggesting selection.

Concerning this clonotype: Its antigen is not identified.

This CDR3 comprises 14 residues. The V gene end was trimmed by 6 bases and the J gene end by 0 bases; junction bases not matched to a gene: 2. Per germline, CDR1 MNHEY and CDR2 SVGEGT. Next came a second PCR, run for about 6 to 11 cycles, which used a sample-barcoded 5' primer along with a J-beta primer mix. Every individual sample yielded 3 million or more paired-end reads (each containing CDR3). TCRdb re-analysed the 5' RACE reads in MiXCR, keeping a single row per CDR3 protein. The profile shows some 1.1 million distinct CDR3 sequences, 35% to 45% of them singletons. Isolated PBMCs totaled at least 6 million in each sample.

The TCR comes from a man aged 18 to 29 in good health. The rearrangement uses TRBV6-2 or TRBV6-3 and TRBJ2-3, with TRBD2 identical over 8 bases. Sequenced: blood. As DNA, the CDR3 is TGTGCCAGCAGGATAGCGGGGAGCACAGATACGCAGTATTTT. Its translation is CASRIAGSTDTQYF.